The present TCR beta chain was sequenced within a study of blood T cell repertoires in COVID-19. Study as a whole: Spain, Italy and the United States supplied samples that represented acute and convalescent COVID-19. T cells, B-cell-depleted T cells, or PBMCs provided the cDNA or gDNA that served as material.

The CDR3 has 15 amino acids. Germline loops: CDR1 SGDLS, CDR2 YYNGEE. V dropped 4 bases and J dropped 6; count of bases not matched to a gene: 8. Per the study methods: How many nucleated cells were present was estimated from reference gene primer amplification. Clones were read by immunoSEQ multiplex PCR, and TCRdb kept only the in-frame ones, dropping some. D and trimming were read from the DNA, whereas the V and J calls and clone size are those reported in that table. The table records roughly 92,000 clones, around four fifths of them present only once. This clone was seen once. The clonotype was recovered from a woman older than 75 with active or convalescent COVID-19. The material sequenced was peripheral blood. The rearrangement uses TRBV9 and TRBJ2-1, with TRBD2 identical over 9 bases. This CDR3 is CASSPRASGANEQFF. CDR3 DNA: TGTGCCAGCAGCCCCCGCGCTAGCGGGGCCAATGAGCAGTTCTTC. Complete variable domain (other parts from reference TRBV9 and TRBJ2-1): DSGVTQTPKHLITATGQRVTLRCSPRSGDLSVYWYQQSLDQGLQFLIQYYNGEERAKGNILERFSAQQFPDLHSELNLSSLELGDSALYFCASSPRASGANEQFFGPGTRLTVL.